This T cell receptor beta chain was sequenced in a study of blood T cell repertoires in COVID-19. Overall study context: The samples span acute and convalescent COVID-19 from the United States, Italy and Spain. T cells, B-cell-depleted T cells, or PBMCs supplied cDNA or gDNA.

The CDR3 totals 17 residues. V was shortened by 4 bases and J by 1 base, with 16 bases between the two germline ends. CDR1 is MGHRA, CDR2 YSYEKL, per germline. Source study methods: The assay estimated nucleated cells by amplifying reference gene primers. Data came from immunoSEQ multiplex PCR; TCRdb stores just in-frame clones and leaves some out. V and J calls and clone size are copied from that table; D and trimming were computed from the DNA. The data show hundreds of thousands of clones, around 84% seen once. What was sequenced was peripheral blood. The rearrangement joins TRBV4-1 to TRBJ2-2; D is unresolved. The source of this sequence is a man in his sixties with acute or convalescent COVID-19. CDR3 residues: CASSRLSLSGNTGELFF. The CDR3 DNA sequence: TGCGCCAGCAGCCGGTTGAGTTTGTCGGGGAACACCGGGGAGCTGTTTTTT.